The 14 T cell receptor beta chains listed next were all sequenced from one sample in a study of cytomegalovirus exposure and HLA in healthy donors. PCR involved 60 Vbeta and 13 Jbeta primers. Here immunoSEQ multiplex PCR was the method, and the copy in TCRdb shows in-frame clones only, minus some. This table has roughly 90,000 clones, around 84% appearing once. The sequenced sample was PBMCs. These receptors all stem from a woman aged 40 to 50 in good health and CMV-seropositive.

The chain has TRBV2 and TRBJ2-3, with D perhaps matching TRBD2 (6 bases). The V gene lost 8 bases and the J gene lost 2 bases, with 17 bases spanning the gap. There are 15 residues in the CDR3. CDR1 is SNHLY and CDR2 is FYNNEI in the germline V gene. The CDR3 bases are TGTGCCAGCCTACTATGGGGGGTGGACACAGATACGCAGTATTTT. Protein: CASLLWGVDTDTQYF.

The V call is TRBV11-2, the J call TRBJ2-2; 10 bases align to TRBD2. Per germline, CDR1 SGHAT and CDR2 FQNNGV. V lost 1 base and J lost 1; bases outside the gene matches: 9. CDR3 length: 19 amino acids. The DNA for the CDR3 is TGTGCCAGCAGCTTAGTCCCGCTAGCGGGAGCCAGGAACACCGGGGAGCTGTTTTTT. Residues: CASSLVPLAGARNTGELFF.

This clone was seen only a few times. The gene calls are TRBV7-9 and TRBJ2-1; D possibly corresponds to TRBD2 (6 bases). Between the trimmed V and J ends, which lost 1 base and 10 bases, there was a span of 8 bases. The CDR3 has 12 amino acids. Per the germline V gene, CDR1 is SEHNR and CDR2 is FQNEAQ (reference sequence). The CDR3 nucleotides read TGTGCCAGCAGCTTAGACGGAGGGGAGCAGTTCTTC. Translated: CASSLDGGEQFF. Full variable domain (missing parts from reference TRBV7-9 and TRBJ2-1): DTGVSQNPRHKITKRGQNVTFRCDPISEHNRLYWYRQTLGQGPEFLTYFQNEAQLEKSRLLSDRFSAERPKGSFSTLEIQRTEQGDSAMYLCASSLDGGEQFFGPGTRLTVL.

This clone has a handful of counts. The gene calls are TRBV6-6 and TRBJ1-5; tentative D call: TRBD1 (5 bases). This CDR3 has 14 amino acids. CDR1 is MNHNY and CDR2 is SVGAGI in the germline V gene (reference sequence). Between the trimmed V and J ends, which lost 2 bases and 7 bases, there was a span of 12 bases. The CDR3 reads CASSYGHFAQPQHF. CDR3 bases: TGTGCCAGCAGTTACGGACATTTTGCACAGCCCCAGCATTTT.

The chain uses TRBV5-1 and TRBJ2-1; 12 bases agree with TRBD2. There are 15 residues in the CDR3. CDR1 and CDR2 from the germline V gene are SGHRS and YFSETQ. V lost 7 bases to trimming and J lost 8 bases; unmatched junction nucleotides: 10. CDR3 amino acids: CASQTLAGGLDEQFF. Written as DNA, the CDR3 is TGCGCCAGCCAAACCCTAGCGGGAGGGCTGGATGAGCAGTTCTTC. The full variable domain, with the rest looked up from reference TRBV5-1 and TRBJ2-1, is KAGVTQTPRYLIKTRGQQVTLSCSPISGHRSVSWYQQTPGQGLQFLFEYFSETQRNKGNFPGRFSGRQFSNSRSEMNVSTLELGDSALYLCASQTLAGGLDEQFFGPGTRLTVL.

This chain uses TRBV19 with TRBJ2-2; possible D gene TRBD1, 5 bases. The CDR3 consists of 14 residues. V lost 0 bases to trimming and J lost 7 bases, with 9 bases between them. Germline assignment: CDR1 LNHDA and CDR2 SQIVND (reference sequence). CDR3 in amino acids: CASSIDRRVGELFF. The CDR3 DNA is TGTGCCAGTAGTATAGATCGCAGGGTCGGGGAGCTGTTTTTT.

This sequence joins TRBV27 and TRBJ2-5, with 9 nucleotides matching TRBD2. The assigned J gene may be wrong: the sequence end matches TRBJ2-7 better. Germline values: CDR1 MNHEY, CDR2 SMNVEV (reference sequence). The length of the CDR3 is 14 residues. This CDR3 reads CASNIGGRAYEQYF. In DNA, the CDR3 is TGTGCCAGCAACATCGGCGGGAGGGCCTACGAGCAGTACTTC.

The genes are TRBV18 and TRBJ2-1; 7 bases map to TRBD2. Trimming removed 3 bases from V and 8 bases from J; junction bases left unmatched: 13. CDR3 length equals 16 residues. Germline lookup yields CDR1 KGHSH and CDR2 LQKENI. The CDR3 spells CASSPQRAGVRDEQFF. The CDR3 DNA sequence: TGTGCCAGCTCACCCCAGAGGGCGGGAGTGAGAGATGAGCAGTTCTTC.

The chain combines TRBV5-1 with TRBJ2-1; D call uncertain. CDR3 length: 12 residues. V lost 1 base and J 5 bases, leaving 4 bases between the germline ends. Looked up from germline, CDR1 is SGHRS and CDR2 is YFSETQ. The CDR3: CASSLPDNEQFF. CDR3 in DNA: TGCGCCAGCAGCTTGCCCGACAATGAGCAGTTCTTC.

The V gene is TRBV2, the J gene TRBJ1-2; D gene unclear. CDR3 length equals 17 residues. The V gene's germline CDR1 is SNHLY and CDR2 FYNNEI. Trimming stripped 3 bases from V and 6 bases from J, with 23 bases between. CDR3 nucleotide sequence: TGTGCCAGCAGTGAGGTGGAGGGTGACCTAAGTGGTGATGGCTACACCTTC. This gives the protein CASSEVEGDLSGDGYTF.

In its sample, this clone was seen once. The chain has TRBV28 and TRBJ2-1, with TRBD2 identical over 14 bases. J gave up 10 bases and V 11 bases, and 10 bases lay outside the gene matches. The CDR3 covers 14 residues. The germline V gene has CDR1 MDHEN and CDR2 SYDVKM. Here the CDR3 reads CAYRLAGGSGEQFF. The CDR3 DNA sequence: TGTGCCTACAGACTAGCGGGAGGGTCAGGCGAGCAGTTCTTC. The whole variable domain, remainder taken from reference TRBV28 and TRBJ2-1, is DVKVTQSSRYLVKRTGEKVFLECVQDMDHENMFWYRQDPGLGLRLIYFSYDVKMKEKGDIPEGYSVSREKKERFSLILESASTNQTSMYLCAYRLAGGSGEQFFGPGTRLTVL.

V gene TRBV5-4 combines with J gene TRBJ2-2, with 11 bases identical to TRBD2. The CDR3 has 18 residues. V dropped 5 bases and J dropped 0; count of bases not matched to a gene: 9. Germline CDR1 is SGHNT and CDR2 is YYREEE (reference sequence). Here the CDR3 reads CASSPSSSGRTNTGELFF. DNA for the CDR3: TGTGCCAGCAGTCCTTCATCTAGCGGGAGGACGAACACCGGGGAGCTGTTTTTT.

This clone was found once. The chain has TRBV6-4 and TRBJ2-7, with 9 positions matching TRBD1. The CDR3 contains 15 residues. With 3 bases clipped from V and 7 bases from J, the junction kept 10 bases outside the gene matches. Germline V CDR1 and CDR2: MRHNA, SNTAGT. The CDR3 DNA sequence: TGTGCCAGCAGTGAGTCCCCGGACAGGGGACGAGAGCAGTACTTC. Encoded protein: CASSESPDRGREQYF.

V usage is TRBV27 and J usage is TRBJ2-5, with 13 positions matching TRBD2. CDR1 MNHEY and CDR2 SMNVEV come from the germline V gene (reference sequence). With 5 bases clipped from V and 7 bases from J, the junction kept 13 bases outside the gene matches. This CDR3 is built from 17 residues. The chain's CDR3 is CASSRTPLAGGRRTQYF. The DNA for the CDR3 is TGTGCCAGCAGTAGAACCCCACTAGCGGGAGGGAGAAGGACCCAGTACTTC.